This passage covers 5 T cell receptor beta chains from one sample sequenced in a study of identical twins (TCRdb year 2016). The library was generated by 5' RACE. Sequencing instrument: Illumina HiSeq 2000. TCRdb trimmed public reads at Q25 via fastp, called clones via MiXCR and kept in-frame beta chains. Rows with one shared CDR3 protein collapse into an entry with the most common genes and DNA. In all, the sample holds about 520,000 distinct CDR3 sequences, and approximately 22% of those were seen once. The ten largest clones capture 0.91% of the sample. This same sample was also part of a study on T cells expressing NK-cell markers.

Sequencing was performed on CD4+ T cells sorted from blood. All receptors come from a woman between 18 and 30 years old in good health.

This sequence joins TRBV20-1 and TRBJ2-3, with a weak D call TRBD2 (7 bases). Looked up from germline, CDR1 is DFQATT and CDR2 is SNEGSKA (reference sequence). V lost 7 bases and J lost 1, with 15 bases in between. The CDR3 runs to 14 residues. CDR3 residues: CSGTRGARTDTQYF. As DNA, the CDR3 is TGCAGTGGGACCCGGGGGGCCCGCACAGATACGCAGTATTTT.

This clonotype came up a few times. The J gene is TRBJ2-1, the V gene TRBV6-5; 13 bases map to TRBD2. The CDR3 loop spans 15 amino acids. With V trimmed by 6 bases and J by 15 bases, 14 bases remained unmatched. Germline-derived CDR1 and CDR2 are MNHEY and SVGAGI. DNA for the CDR3: TGTGCCAGCAGCTTTACTAGCGGGAGGGCCGCATTGCCGTTCTTC. It translates to CASSFTSGRAALPFF.

This clonotype was observed a few times. The CDR3 here is CSARDSRGAYETQYF. The CDR3 DNA reads TGCAGTGCTAGAGATTCTCGGGGGGCCTATGAGACCCAGTACTTC. This chain uses TRBV20-1 with TRBJ2-5; tentatively, D is TRBD2 (7 bases). V was pared by 0 bases and J by 5 bases, with 16 bases between. The germline V gene encodes CDR1 DFQATT and CDR2 SNEGSKA (reference sequence). The CDR3 has 15 amino acids.

This sequence joins TRBV3-1 and TRBJ2-3; no clear D gene. This CDR3 contains 15 residues. The V and J ends lost 0 bases and 0 bases respectively, with 7 bases between them. From germline, CDR1 is LGHDT and CDR2 YNNKEL (reference sequence). Here the CDR3 DNA reads TGTGCCAGCAGCCAAGACCTGGACAGCACAGATACGCAGTATTTT. It is translated as CASSQDLDSTDTQYF.

This clonotype was counted many times. The chain links TRBV12-3 or TRBV12-4 to TRBJ1-5; D possibly corresponds to TRBD1 (6 bases). The CDR3 loop spans 14 amino acids. Trimming cost V 5 bases and J 7 bases, with 15 bases left between them. Here the CDR3 reads CASSGRTAYQPQHF. CDR3 bases: TGTGCCAGCAGTGGAAGGACAGCATACCAGCCCCAGCATTTT.